These T cell receptor beta chains were read from a single sample in a study of T-cell memory formation after mild COVID-19. TCRdb analysed the 5' RACE reads with MiXCR anew, one entry per CDR3 protein. There are over 400,000 distinct CDR3 sequences in the sample; less than 25% occur only once, and less than 15% lies in the top ten. The source material was PBMCs or a T cell subset sorted from them (not recorded which). All receptors derive from an adult woman who had mild COVID-19 (a few samples of this study predate the infection). Cell type and time point are not known. CDR3s include the opening cysteine and the closing phenylalanine or tryptophan. D genes are given only for firm matches. Where a row states a size, it is once, few, many or the class of an expanded clone; other rows omit it.

TRBJ2-3	few	TRBD2	TRBV7-8	TGTGCCAGCAGCCCTGGGACTAGCGGGTTCACAGATACGCAGTATTTT	CASSPGTSGFTDTQYF
TRBJ2-2	.	TRBD1	TRBV5-1	TGCGCCAGCAGCCGGGACAGGGGGGAGACCGGGGAGCTGTTTTTT	CASSRDRGETGELFF
TRBJ2-7	few	.	TRBV4-2	TGTGCCAGCAGCCAAGTAACAGGGAAATCAAACGAGCAGTACTTC	CASSQVTGKSNEQYF
TRBJ2-7	few	TRBD2	TRBV20-1	TGCAGTGCAACTAGCGGGAGGTCCGACTACGAGCAGTACTTC	CSATSGRSDYEQYF
TRBJ2-5	few	.	TRBV12-3/TRBV12-4	TGTGCCAGCAGTTTAGGGCTAGAACCGTACTTC	CASSLGLEPYF
TRBJ2-3	.	.	TRBV5-1	TGCGCCAGCAGCTTCGGGACTCTTAAGGCAGATACGCAGTATTTT	CASSFGTLKADTQYF
TRBJ2-7	few	.	TRBV6-1	TGTGCCAGCAGTCCCGGCATCGGCTACGAGCAGTACTTC	CASSPGIGYEQYF
TRBJ2-1	.	.	TRBV5-1	TGCGCCAGCAGCTTGCAGGTCGGGACCCCACTGGGCGAGCAGTTCTTC	CASSLQVGTPLGEQFF
TRBJ2-6	few	TRBD1	TRBV24-1	TGTGCCACCAGTACAGGGGCTGGGGCCAACGTCCTGACTTTC	CATSTGAGANVLTF
TRBJ1-1	.	TRBD1	TRBV4-3	TGCGCCAGCAGCCAAGGACAGGGGCGCGATGAAGCTTTCTTT	CASSQGQGRDEAFF
TRBJ1-1	few	TRBD1	TRBV5-1	TGCGCCAGCAGCTTGGGTCCGGGACAGGGGGTCCTATTGAACACTGAAGCTTTCTTT	CASSLGPGQGVLLNTEAFF
TRBJ1-5	once	.	TRBV2	TGTGCCAGCAGTGAAAGGTCGGATCTTTATCAGCCCCAGCATTTT	CASSERSDLYQPQHF
TRBJ2-3	few	.	TRBV20-1	TGCAGTGCTAGAGACAAGGGGTTTACCACAGATACGCAGTATTTT	CSARDKGFTTDTQYF
TRBJ2-3	few	TRBD2	TRBV4-2	TGTGCCAGCAGCCAGGACCTAGCGGGAGGGTCCCGGGATACGCAGTATTTT	CASSQDLAGGSRDTQYF
TRBJ2-1	.	.	TRBV3-1	TGTGCCAGCAGCCAAGAGGGTGGGAGCTCCTACAATGAGCAGTTCTTC	CASSQEGGSSYNEQFF
TRBJ2-1	.	.	TRBV5-1	TGCGCCAGCGCTACAGGTATCCGGGATATGAGCTATGAGCAGTTCTTC	CASATGIRDMSYEQFF
TRBJ2-5	few	.	TRBV20-1	TGCAGTGCTAGGAAGGTAACCCCCCTACCAGGAGAGACCCAGTACTTC	CSARKVTPLPGETQYF
TRBJ2-6	few	.	TRBV2	TGTGCCAGCAAGGTAGAAGATTTAGCCGGGGCCAACGTCCTGACTTTC	CASKVEDLAGANVLTF
TRBJ2-3	.	.	TRBV14	TGTGCCAGCAGCGCCGCAGAGCGGGCCACAGATACGCAGTATTTT	CASSAAERATDTQYF
TRBJ1-5	.	.	TRBV19	TGTGCCAGTAGTATAGTACAGGCTATTAGCAATCAGCCCCAGCATTTT	CASSIVQAISNQPQHF
TRBJ2-1	.	.	TRBV12-3/TRBV12-4	TGTGCCAGCAGTTTAGGGTGGGATGAGCAGTTCTTC	CASSLGWDEQFF
TRBJ1-1	.	TRBD1	TRBV7-9	TGTGCCAGCAGCCTCAGAGGACAGGGGAACACTGAAGCTTTCTTT	CASSLRGQGNTEAFF
TRBJ1-2	.	.	TRBV7-8	TGTGCCAGCAGCGGACCGGGGGCCTACTTGGGCTACACCTTC	CASSGPGAYLGYTF
TRBJ2-1	few	TRBD2	TRBV7-2	TGTGCCAGCAGCTTGCTAGCGGGGAACTACAATGAGCAGTTCTTC	CASSLLAGNYNEQFF
TRBJ1-2	.	.	TRBV7-9	TGTGCCAGCAGCTCCGGTGGTCCTCATGGCTACACCTTC	CASSSGGPHGYTF
TRBJ1-1	many	.	TRBV6-5	TGTGCCAGCAGTTCGAACAGCTACACTGAAGCTTTCTTT	CASSSNSYTEAFF
TRBJ2-7	.	.	TRBV5-4	TGTGCCAGCAGCGACCGGGGGATGGGGGCCTACGAGCAGTACTTC	CASSDRGMGAYEQYF
TRBJ2-3	many	TRBD1	TRBV5-1	TGCGCCAGCAGCTTGGGACAGGGGAGCACAGATACGCAGTATTTT	CASSLGQGSTDTQYF
TRBJ2-1	.	.	TRBV30	TGTGCCTGGAGTATGAGTCCGGGCAATGAGCAGTTCTTC	CAWSMSPGNEQFF
TRBJ2-2	few	TRBD2	TRBV6-4	TGTGCCAGCAGAGCTAGCGGGGGCACCGGGGAGCTGTTTTTT	CASRASGGTGELFF
TRBJ1-2	.	.	TRBV6-1	TGTGCCAGCAGCGCCCGACAGTTGGGCTACACCTTC	CASSARQLGYTF
TRBJ2-3	many	TRBD2	TRBV29-1	TGCAGCGTGAGGAGACTAGCGGGAACATCAGATACGCAGTATTTT	CSVRRLAGTSDTQYF
TRBJ2-2	.	TRBD2	TRBV20-1	TGCAGTGCTAGAGTTATAGCGGGGAACACCGGGGAGCTGTTTTTT	CSARVIAGNTGELFF
TRBJ1-3	.	.	TRBV12-3/TRBV12-4	TGTGCCAGCAGTGGCGGACAGATCTCTGGAAACACCATATATTTT	CASSGGQISGNTIYF
TRBJ1-2	.	.	TRBV2	TGTGCCAGCGGGGGGCGACAGAATAACTATGGCTACACCTTC	CASGGRQNNYGYTF
TRBJ1-2	.	TRBD1	TRBV15	TGTGCCACCAGCAGGACAGGGGATGGCTACACCTTC	CATSRTGDGYTF
TRBJ2-7	few	TRBD2	TRBV5-1	TGCGCCAGCAGCTCCGGGACTACGATTTACTACGAGCAGTACTTC	CASSSGTTIYYEQYF